This TCR beta chain was identified in a study of T cell responses to AZD1222 COVID-19 vaccine. Repertoires were generated with immunoSEQ multiplex PCR, while TCRdb's copy carries only in-frame clones and drops some. This table holds approximately 73,000 clones, around four fifths found once. This clone appeared a few times. From germline, CDR1 is SGHTA and CDR2 FQGNSA. Trimming removed 2 bases from V and 2 bases from J, with 10 bases in between. This CDR3 has 15 amino acids. The sequencing here drew on peripheral blood, taken on day 0 of AZD1222 vaccination. The rearrangement uses TRBV7-2 and TRBJ2-1; unclear D gene. This clonotype was sampled from an adult in good health. CDR3 nucleotides: TGTGCCAGCAGCTTAACACTTTTTACCTACAATGAGCAGTTCTTC. Translating gives CASSLTLFTYNEQFF.